The 23 T cell receptor beta chains below all came from one sample that was sequenced in a study of metastatic and nonmetastatic thyroid tumors. Patients underwent thyroid surgery, and none had received any treatment before it. TCRdb used MiXCR to call clones anew from the PCR reads. The sample records more than 5,000 clones, about 29% being singletons. Material for sequencing was adjacent normal tissue. Receptors were obtained from a female donor with papillary thyroid cancer or a benign thyroid nodule (not recorded which). Some clones in this sample may be carry-over from other donors' samples.

This clone was counted only a few times. The chain recombines TRBV4-3 with TRBJ2-7, with 12 bases matching TRBD2. Trimming removed 9 bases from V and 3 bases from J; junction bases left unmatched: 6. This CDR3 contains 14 residues. The germline V gene has CDR1 LGHNA and CDR2 YSLEER. CDR3 sequence reads: CASPTSGGYYEQYF. CDR3 sequence (DNA): TGCGCCAGTCCGACTAGCGGGGGCTACTACGAGCAGTACTTC.

This sequence joins TRBV5-1 and TRBJ1-6, with 11 bases fitting TRBD1. The V and J ends lost 4 bases and 11 bases, in that order; junction bases with no gene match: 5. The germline V gene encodes CDR1 SGHRS and CDR2 YFSETQ. The CDR3 extends over 14 amino acids. In DNA, the CDR3 is TGCGCCAGCAGCCCAGGGACAGGGGGTCCACCCCTCCACTTT. It codes for CASSPGTGGPPLHF.

This clone is termed medium-sized. The chain links TRBV7-2 to TRBJ1-1; unclear D gene. Trimming cost V 2 bases and J 5 bases, with 12 bases left between them. Germline V gene lookup returns CDR1 SGHTA and CDR2 FQGNSA. The CDR3 consists of 14 residues. CDR3 in amino acids: CASSLFLAGTEAFF. CDR3 in DNA: TGTGCCAGCAGCTTATTCCTCGCGGGGACTGAAGCTTTCTTT.

This clone is medium-sized within its sample. The chain has TRBV11-1 and TRBJ1-1; unclear D gene. Germline CDR1 SGHAT, CDR2 FQDESV (reference sequence). This CDR3 is 14 amino acids long. Trimming took off 1 base at V and 3 bases at J, with 9 bases between the two ends. The CDR3 protein is CASSLDLEDTEAFF. In DNA, the CDR3 is TGTGCCAGCAGCTTAGATTTGGAGGACACTGAAGCTTTCTTT.

V and J are TRBV19 and TRBJ1-5; D possibly corresponds to TRBD1 (5 bases). The CDR3 length is 15 residues. V lost 4 bases, J lost 6 bases, and 16 bases lay in between. Germline-derived CDR1 and CDR2 are LNHDA and SQIVND (reference sequence). CDR3 residues: CASSSRDDITQPQHF. DNA for the CDR3: TGTGCCAGTAGTAGCCGGGACGACATTACTCAGCCCCAGCATTTT.

The chain has TRBV2 and TRBJ1-1; a possible D gene is TRBD1 (5 bases). The length of the CDR3 is 15 residues. V lost 6 bases, J lost 0 bases, and 14 bases lay in between. CDR1 and CDR2 from the germline V gene are SNHLY and FYNNEI. The CDR3 bases are TGTGCCAGCAGAGGGACGAGGGTTATGAACACTGAAGCTTTCTTT. As protein: CASRGTRVMNTEAFF.

V and J are TRBV4-1 and TRBJ1-2; D unclear. CDR3 size: 15 residues. CDR1 MGHRA and CDR2 YSYEKL come from the germline V gene. V was pared by 0 bases and J by 2 bases, with 10 bases between. CDR3 in DNA: TGCGCCAGCAGCCAAGAAAGGCAGGCAAACTATGGCTACACCTTC. This gives the protein CASSQERQANYGYTF.

Notes on this clone: A much larger clone sits a single nucleotide away, making a read error possible. Likely a read error: the CDR3 ends without its conserved phenylalanine or tryptophan. The chain employs TRBV6-1 and TRBJ1-2; no reliable D call. The germline CDR1 and CDR2 sequences are MNHNS and SASEGT. This CDR3 spans 13 amino acids. V dropped 5 bases and J dropped 0 bases, with 7 bases sitting between them. Here the CDR3 reads CASSPGANYGYTY. The CDR3 DNA reads TGTGCCAGCAGTCCAGGAGCTAACTATGGCTACACCTAC.

In this sample, this clone turned up a few times. The CDR3 is CASRPLSGLNTEAFF. CDR3 bases: TGTGCCAGCAGGCCCCTCTCGGGACTTAACACTGAAGCTTTCTTT. V usage is TRBV28 and J usage is TRBJ1-1; tentatively, D is TRBD1 (5 bases). V was cut by 6 bases and J by 2 bases, with 16 bases left in between. Germline CDR1 is MDHEN and CDR2 is SYDVKM. There are 15 residues in the CDR3.

This clone appeared a few times. The rearrangement links TRBV6-4 to TRBJ2-2; tentatively, D is TRBD2 (6 bases). The V gene's germline CDR1 is MRHNA and CDR2 SNTAGT. V was clipped by 6 bases and J by 1 base, with 18 bases between them. This CDR3 has 17 residues. CDR3 coding DNA: TGTGCCAGCAGCAGGTCTGTGGAGGGGATGAACACCGGGGAGCTGTTTTTT. Translated: CASSRSVEGMNTGELFF.

The table lists this clone with a few counts. The J gene is TRBJ2-7, the V gene TRBV15; D unresolved. V lost 0 bases and J lost 0, with 9 bases in between. Germline CDR1 and CDR2: LNHNV and YYDKDF (reference sequence). The CDR3 runs 15 residues. For the CDR3, the DNA is TGTGCCACCAGCAGAGAGGGTGCTAGCTCCTACGAGCAGTACTTC. Residues: CATSREGASSYEQYF. Full variable domain (remainder filled in from reference TRBV15 and TRBJ2-7): DAMVIQNPRYQVTQFGKPVTLSCSQTLNHNVMYWYQQKSSQAPKLLFHYYDKDFNNEADTPDNFQSRRPNTSFCFLDIRSPGLGDTAMYLCATSREGASSYEQYFGPGTRLTVT.

This chain joins TRBV6-5 and TRBJ1-1; D uncertain. In germline, CDR1 is MNHEY, CDR2 SVGAGI. CDR3 length equals 14 residues. Trimming took 4 bases from V and 1 from J, leaving 10 bases between them. The CDR3 protein is CASSSIQRNTEAFF. As DNA, the CDR3 is TGTGCCAGCAGTTCCATACAGAGGAACACTGAAGCTTTCTTT.

This rearrangement joins TRBV20-1 to TRBJ2-5; TRBD2 matches at 13 bases. Germline-derived CDR1 and CDR2 are DFQATT and SNEGSKA (reference sequence). The CDR3 has 16 residues. The junction had 8 bases not matched to a gene; V was cut back by 2 bases and J by 5 bases. CDR3 nucleotide sequence: TGCAGTGCTAGACCACGGGGACTAGCGGGACGGGAGACCCAGTACTTC. Its protein is CSARPRGLAGRETQYF.

The chain employs TRBV11-1 and TRBJ2-1, with 14 bases fitting TRBD2. The V gene's germline CDR1 is SGHAT and CDR2 FQDESV (reference sequence). V lost 10 bases to trimming and J lost 10 bases; unmatched junction nucleotides: 15. This CDR3 is 16 amino acids long. CDR3 sequence: CAIYTAGLAGVREQFF. CDR3 nucleotides: TGTGCCATCTACACTGCGGGACTAGCGGGAGTCAGAGAGCAGTTCTTC. Complete variable domain (other parts from reference TRBV11-1 and TRBJ2-1): EAEVAQSPRYKITEKSQAVAFWCDPISGHATLYWYRQILGQGPELLVQFQDESVVDDSQLPKDRFSAERLKGVDSTLKIQPAELGDSAMYLCAIYTAGLAGVREQFFGPGTRLTVL.

The chain links TRBV5-1 to TRBJ2-1; 9 bases fit TRBD1. The CDR3 has 15 residues. J gave up 3 bases and V 4 bases, and 5 bases lay outside the gene matches. From germline, CDR1 is SGHRS and CDR2 YFSETQ. In DNA form, the CDR3 reads TGCGCCAGCAGCGCCGGGACAGGGAACTACAATGAGCAGTTCTTC. Amino acid sequence: CASSAGTGNYNEQFF.

The chain has TRBV6-2 or TRBV6-3 and TRBJ1-5; D gene ambiguous. Germline-derived CDR1 and CDR2 are MNHEY and SVGEGT. Trimming removed 0 bases at V and 5 bases at J, with 5 bases between. The CDR3 extends over 13 amino acids. CDR3 bases: TGTGCCAGCAGTTACTCAAGCGATCAGCCCCAGCATTTT. It yields the protein CASSYSSDQPQHF.

The CDR3 is CASSASSGGTYEQYF. CDR3 in DNA: TGTGCCAGCAGCGCCTCTAGCGGGGGGACCTACGAGCAGTACTTC. This chain uses TRBV9 with TRBJ2-7; 11 bases align to TRBD2. Losses at the gene ends were 3 bases for V and 2 bases for J; bases not matched to a gene: 4. CDR3 length equals 15 residues. The V gene's germline CDR1 is SGDLS and CDR2 YYNGEE.

The gene calls are TRBV5-1 and TRBJ2-6; 8 nucleotides match TRBD1. The CDR3 spans 19 residues. J was trimmed by 1 base and V by 3 bases; bases with no gene match: 12. Germline V CDR1 and CDR2: SGHRS, YFSETQ. The chain's CDR3 is CASSSSPRGPTSGANVLTF. The CDR3 DNA is TGCGCCAGCAGCTCCTCCCCCAGGGGGCCAACGTCTGGGGCCAACGTCCTGACTTTC.

As concerns this clone: The CDR3 carries no conserved terminal phenylalanine or tryptophan, so it likely arises from a read error. No DNA is shown, since the ends of the CDR3 on it are uncertain; the CDR3 is the one TCRdb lists. The chain couples TRBV11-1 to TRBJ2-1; TRBD2 is taken as the D call from the table, unchecked against the DNA. Germline CDR1 reads SGHAT; CDR2 reads FQDESV (reference sequence). The CDR3 extends over 15 residues, inclusive of both ends. The CDR3 loop reads CASSLSSGIYNEQVL.

This clone was picked up a small number of times. J is TRBJ1-2 and V is TRBV6-1; tentatively, D is TRBD1 (6 bases). V shed 7 bases and J shed 0 bases, with 15 bases lying between them. The CDR3 totals 15 residues. CDR1 and CDR2 from the germline V gene are MNHNS and SASEGT. Written as DNA, the CDR3 is TGTGCCAGCACCCGGGGGGGGGCCCCTAACTATGGCTACACCTTC. Its translation is CASTRGGAPNYGYTF.

This clone was seen only a few times. The chain uses TRBV28 and TRBJ2-7; TRBD2 matches at 9 bases. The CDR3 runs to 15 residues. Germline V gives CDR1 MDHEN, CDR2 SYDVKM. The V segment lost 2 bases and the J segment 1 base; nucleotides outside the gene matches: 3. CDR3 in amino acids: CASSLEAGGSYEQYF. CDR3 nucleotide sequence: TGTGCCAGCAGTTTAGAGGCGGGGGGGTCCTACGAGCAGTACTTC.

This clone was picked up a small number of times. This chain joins TRBV6-1 and TRBJ2-2; no clear D. V was clipped by 2 bases and J by 0 bases, with 7 bases between them. Looked up from germline, CDR1 is MNHNS and CDR2 is SASEGT. The CDR3 has 15 residues. This chain's CDR3 is CASSEHGTNTGELFF. Written as DNA, the CDR3 is TGTGCCAGCAGTGAACACGGTACGAACACCGGGGAGCTGTTTTTT.

This clone qualifies as medium-sized. The rearrangement joins TRBV5-1 to TRBJ2-1; 7 bases map to TRBD1. Germline CDR1 SGHRS, CDR2 YFSETQ. CDR3 length: 12 residues. Unmatched junction bases numbered 5, after V lost 4 bases and J lost 10 bases. CDR3 DNA sequence: TGCGCCAGCAGCCGGGACAGTCAAGAGCAGTTCTTC. This gives the protein CASSRDSQEQFF.